This is a list of T cell receptor beta chains from one sample in a study of blood T cell repertoires in COVID-19. Data came from immunoSEQ multiplex PCR; TCRdb stores just in-frame clones and leaves some out. The sample yields fewer than 70,000 clones, 89% seen once. Sequencing was carried out using peripheral blood. All receptors derive from a man in his fifties or sixties with active COVID-19. The CDR3 runs from the conserved cysteine through the conserved F or W. D genes are given only for firm matches. Expanded clones get a size class; other rows say once, few or many, or leave the size out.

V gene,J gene,clone size,D gene,CDR3 DNA,CDR3 protein
TRBV7-7,TRBJ1-1,-,-,TGTGCCAGCAGCTTAGCGCTAGGGAGTAAAGCTTTCTTT,CASSLALGSKAFF
TRBV18,TRBJ2-3,-,TRBD1,TGTGCCAGCTCACGGATCAGCGGGACAGGGAGGGCAGATACGCAGTATTTT,CASSRISGTGRADTQYF
TRBV6-5,TRBJ2-5,-,TRBD2,TGTGCCAGCAAAAGGAGCGCGGGGGGGGTCGAGACCCAGTACTTC,CASKRSAGGVETQYF
TRBV5-1,TRBJ2-5,-,-,TGCGCCAGCAGCTTGGGACAGGCACTCCAAGAGACCCAGTACTTC,CASSLGQALQETQYF
TRBV7-8,TRBJ2-1,-,TRBD2,TGTGCCAGCAGCTCTCTAGCGGGGGGCTACAATGAGCAGTTCTTC,CASSSLAGGYNEQFF
TRBV18,TRBJ1-4,-,TRBD1,TGTGCCAGCTCAAGGGACAGCTCTCAAAAACTGTTTTTT,CASSRDSSQKLFF
TRBV19,TRBJ2-1,-,-,TGTGCCAGTAGGAGCGGGTCCTACAATGAGCAGTTCTTC,CASRSGSYNEQFF
TRBV18,TRBJ2-7,-,TRBD1,TGTGCCAGCTCACCGGGACAGGGTCGGTTCTACGAGCAGTACTTC,CASSPGQGRFYEQYF
TRBV6-5,TRBJ2-7,-,-,TGTGCCAGCAGTACCCCGCAGACCAGAGGTAACGAGCAGTACTTC,CASSTPQTRGNEQYF
TRBV7-3,TRBJ1-1,-,-,TGTGCCAGCAGCGCACAGGGAGTGAACACTGAAGCTTTCTTT,CASSAQGVNTEAFF
TRBV30,TRBJ2-7,-,TRBD1,TGTGCCTGGAGTGTAGGGACAGGGGCTCTACTTGAGCAGTACTTC,CAWSVGTGALLEQYF
TRBV6-2/TRBV6-3,TRBJ1-5,-,TRBD1,TGTGCCAGCAGCCCGGACAGGGGATGGCAGCCCCAGCATTTT,CASSPDRGWQPQHF
TRBV10-3,TRBJ1-1,-,TRBD1,TGTGCCATCAGTCAACAGGGGATAAACACTGAAGCTTTCTTT,CAISQQGINTEAFF
TRBV9,TRBJ2-7,few,TRBD1,TGTGCCAGCAGCGTGAGCGGACAGGGGACCTACGAGCAGTACTTC,CASSVSGQGTYEQYF
TRBV2,TRBJ1-1,-,TRBD1,TGTGCCAGCATCCAAGACAGGGGCTTGTCTGAAGCTTTCTTT,CASIQDRGLSEAFF
TRBV5-3,TRBJ1-1,-,-,TGTGCCAGAAGCTTGGACGGTGTTGCGGGCGGAACAGGGACTGAAGCTTTCTTT,CARSLDGVAGGTGTEAFF
TRBV9,TRBJ1-5,-,TRBD1,TGTGCCAGCACCGCCCGTAGGGACAGGCCGAGCAATCAGCCCCAGCATTTT,CASTARRDRPSNQPQHF